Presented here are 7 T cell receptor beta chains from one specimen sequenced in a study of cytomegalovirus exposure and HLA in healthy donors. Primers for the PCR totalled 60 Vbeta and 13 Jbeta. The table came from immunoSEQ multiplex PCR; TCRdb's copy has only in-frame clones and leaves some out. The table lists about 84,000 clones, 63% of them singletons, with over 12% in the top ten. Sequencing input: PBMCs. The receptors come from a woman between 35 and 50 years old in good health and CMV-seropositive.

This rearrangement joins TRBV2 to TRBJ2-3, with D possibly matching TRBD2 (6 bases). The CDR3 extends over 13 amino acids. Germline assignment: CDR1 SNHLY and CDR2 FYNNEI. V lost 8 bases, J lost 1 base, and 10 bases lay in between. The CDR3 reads CASEWRGTDTQYF. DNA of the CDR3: TGTGCCAGCGAGTGGAGGGGCACAGATACGCAGTATTTT.

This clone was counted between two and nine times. CDR3 sequence reads: CTSRHDKLAGAPDSYNEQFF. In DNA, the CDR3 is TGCACCAGCAGGCACGATAAACTAGCGGGAGCCCCCGACTCCTACAATGAGCAGTTCTTC. This sequence joins TRBV1 and TRBJ2-1; the tabulated D call, TRBD2, remains unverified against the DNA. TRBV1 is assigned pseudogene status. The CDR3 has 20 amino acids.

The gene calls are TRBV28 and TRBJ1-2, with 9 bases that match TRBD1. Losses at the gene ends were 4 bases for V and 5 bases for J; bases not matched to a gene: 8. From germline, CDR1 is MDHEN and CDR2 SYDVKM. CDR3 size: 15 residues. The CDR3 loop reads CASSWDRADLYGYTF. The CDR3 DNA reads TGTGCCAGCAGTTGGGACAGGGCAGATCTTTATGGCTACACCTTC.

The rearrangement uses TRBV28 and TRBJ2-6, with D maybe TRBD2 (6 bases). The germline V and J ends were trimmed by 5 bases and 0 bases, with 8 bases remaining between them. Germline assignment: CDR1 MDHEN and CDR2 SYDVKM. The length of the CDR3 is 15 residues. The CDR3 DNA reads TGTGCCAGCAGTGGGCGGGACTCTGGGGCCAACGTCCTGACTTTC. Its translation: CASSGRDSGANVLTF. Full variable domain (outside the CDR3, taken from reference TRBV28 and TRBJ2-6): DVKVTQSSRYLVKRTGEKVFLECVQDMDHENMFWYRQDPGLGLRLIYFSYDVKMKEKGDIPEGYSVSREKKERFSLILESASTNQTSMYLCASSGRDSGANVLTFGAGSRLTVL.

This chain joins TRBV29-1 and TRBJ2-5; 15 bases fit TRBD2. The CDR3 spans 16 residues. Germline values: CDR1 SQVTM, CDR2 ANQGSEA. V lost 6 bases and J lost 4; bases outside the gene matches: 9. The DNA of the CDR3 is TGCAGCGTACATTCAGGACTAGCGGGAGGGCGAGAGACCCAGTACTTC. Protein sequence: CSVHSGLAGGRETQYF.

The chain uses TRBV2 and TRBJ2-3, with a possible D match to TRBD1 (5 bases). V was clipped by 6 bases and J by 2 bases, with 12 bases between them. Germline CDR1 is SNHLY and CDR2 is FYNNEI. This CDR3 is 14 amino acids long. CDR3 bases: TGTGCCAGCAGCGCCCAGGGCAACACAGATACGCAGTATTTT. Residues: CASSAQGNTDTQYF.

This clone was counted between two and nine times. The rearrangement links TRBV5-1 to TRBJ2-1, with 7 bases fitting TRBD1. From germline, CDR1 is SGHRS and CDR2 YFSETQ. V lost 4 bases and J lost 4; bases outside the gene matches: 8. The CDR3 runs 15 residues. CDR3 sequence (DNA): TGCGCCAGCAGCAGTGAGACAGGGAAATACAATGAGCAGTTCTTC. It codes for CASSSETGKYNEQFF.